This entry lists 4 T cell receptor beta chains sequenced from one sample in a study of shared clonotypes between healthy human individuals. The assay was immunoSEQ multiplex PCR, and TCRdb's table has in-frame clones only and misses some. Among 2 million to 2.5 million clones listed, approximately 90% were seen once. The sample consisted of naive CD4+ T cells from PBMCs. As for subset: CD45RA+ positively selected. These receptors were taken from a man aged 18 to 30 in good health. Some clones in this sample may be carry-over from other donors' samples.

The V and J genes are TRBV5-4 and TRBJ1-2, with 7 bases lining up with TRBD1. Unmatched junction bases numbered 5, after V lost 0 bases and J lost 3 bases. The CDR3 is made up of 15 amino acids. Germline CDR1 and CDR2: SGHNT and YYREEE (reference sequence). The CDR3 loop reads CASSLGVGGYYGYTF. The CDR3 DNA reads as TGTGCCAGCAGCTTGGGTGTAGGGGGCTACTATGGCTACACCTTC.

This chain links TRBV6-4 with TRBJ2-7; 11 positions agree with TRBD2. V trimming: 5 bases; J trimming: 0 bases; junction bases outside the gene matches: 6. Germline V CDR1 and CDR2: MRHNA, SNTAGT. The CDR3 consists of 16 residues. In DNA, the CDR3 is TGTGCCAGCAGTCGCGATACTAGCGGGAGCTCCTACGAGCAGTACTTC. The encoded protein is CASSRDTSGSSYEQYF.

The rearrangement joins TRBV14 to TRBJ1-4; 7 bases map to TRBD1. With V trimmed by 4 bases and J by 7 bases, 9 bases remained unmatched. Germline CDR1 reads SGHDN; CDR2 reads FVKESK. The CDR3 is 15 amino acids. The CDR3 is CASSPRQGGGEKLFF. In nucleotides, the CDR3 is TGTGCCAGCAGCCCCCGACAGGGAGGGGGTGAAAAACTGTTTTTT. Supplemented by reference TRBV14 and TRBJ1-4, the full variable domain reads EAGVTQFPSHSVIEKGQTVTLRCDPISGHDNLYWYRRVMGKEIKFLLHFVKESKQDESGMPNNRFLAERTGGTYSTLKVQPAELEDSGVYFCASSPRQGGGEKLFFGSGTQLSVL.

V gene TRBV7-3 combines with J gene TRBJ2-7, with D unresolved. CDR3 length: 15 residues. Germline loops: CDR1 SGHTA, CDR2 FQGTGA. Trimming took 3 bases from V and 5 from J, leaving 17 bases between them. The CDR3 DNA reads as TGTGCCAGCAGCTTTCGGCTGAGTGGATATGACGAGCAGTACTTC. As protein: CASSFRLSGYDEQYF.